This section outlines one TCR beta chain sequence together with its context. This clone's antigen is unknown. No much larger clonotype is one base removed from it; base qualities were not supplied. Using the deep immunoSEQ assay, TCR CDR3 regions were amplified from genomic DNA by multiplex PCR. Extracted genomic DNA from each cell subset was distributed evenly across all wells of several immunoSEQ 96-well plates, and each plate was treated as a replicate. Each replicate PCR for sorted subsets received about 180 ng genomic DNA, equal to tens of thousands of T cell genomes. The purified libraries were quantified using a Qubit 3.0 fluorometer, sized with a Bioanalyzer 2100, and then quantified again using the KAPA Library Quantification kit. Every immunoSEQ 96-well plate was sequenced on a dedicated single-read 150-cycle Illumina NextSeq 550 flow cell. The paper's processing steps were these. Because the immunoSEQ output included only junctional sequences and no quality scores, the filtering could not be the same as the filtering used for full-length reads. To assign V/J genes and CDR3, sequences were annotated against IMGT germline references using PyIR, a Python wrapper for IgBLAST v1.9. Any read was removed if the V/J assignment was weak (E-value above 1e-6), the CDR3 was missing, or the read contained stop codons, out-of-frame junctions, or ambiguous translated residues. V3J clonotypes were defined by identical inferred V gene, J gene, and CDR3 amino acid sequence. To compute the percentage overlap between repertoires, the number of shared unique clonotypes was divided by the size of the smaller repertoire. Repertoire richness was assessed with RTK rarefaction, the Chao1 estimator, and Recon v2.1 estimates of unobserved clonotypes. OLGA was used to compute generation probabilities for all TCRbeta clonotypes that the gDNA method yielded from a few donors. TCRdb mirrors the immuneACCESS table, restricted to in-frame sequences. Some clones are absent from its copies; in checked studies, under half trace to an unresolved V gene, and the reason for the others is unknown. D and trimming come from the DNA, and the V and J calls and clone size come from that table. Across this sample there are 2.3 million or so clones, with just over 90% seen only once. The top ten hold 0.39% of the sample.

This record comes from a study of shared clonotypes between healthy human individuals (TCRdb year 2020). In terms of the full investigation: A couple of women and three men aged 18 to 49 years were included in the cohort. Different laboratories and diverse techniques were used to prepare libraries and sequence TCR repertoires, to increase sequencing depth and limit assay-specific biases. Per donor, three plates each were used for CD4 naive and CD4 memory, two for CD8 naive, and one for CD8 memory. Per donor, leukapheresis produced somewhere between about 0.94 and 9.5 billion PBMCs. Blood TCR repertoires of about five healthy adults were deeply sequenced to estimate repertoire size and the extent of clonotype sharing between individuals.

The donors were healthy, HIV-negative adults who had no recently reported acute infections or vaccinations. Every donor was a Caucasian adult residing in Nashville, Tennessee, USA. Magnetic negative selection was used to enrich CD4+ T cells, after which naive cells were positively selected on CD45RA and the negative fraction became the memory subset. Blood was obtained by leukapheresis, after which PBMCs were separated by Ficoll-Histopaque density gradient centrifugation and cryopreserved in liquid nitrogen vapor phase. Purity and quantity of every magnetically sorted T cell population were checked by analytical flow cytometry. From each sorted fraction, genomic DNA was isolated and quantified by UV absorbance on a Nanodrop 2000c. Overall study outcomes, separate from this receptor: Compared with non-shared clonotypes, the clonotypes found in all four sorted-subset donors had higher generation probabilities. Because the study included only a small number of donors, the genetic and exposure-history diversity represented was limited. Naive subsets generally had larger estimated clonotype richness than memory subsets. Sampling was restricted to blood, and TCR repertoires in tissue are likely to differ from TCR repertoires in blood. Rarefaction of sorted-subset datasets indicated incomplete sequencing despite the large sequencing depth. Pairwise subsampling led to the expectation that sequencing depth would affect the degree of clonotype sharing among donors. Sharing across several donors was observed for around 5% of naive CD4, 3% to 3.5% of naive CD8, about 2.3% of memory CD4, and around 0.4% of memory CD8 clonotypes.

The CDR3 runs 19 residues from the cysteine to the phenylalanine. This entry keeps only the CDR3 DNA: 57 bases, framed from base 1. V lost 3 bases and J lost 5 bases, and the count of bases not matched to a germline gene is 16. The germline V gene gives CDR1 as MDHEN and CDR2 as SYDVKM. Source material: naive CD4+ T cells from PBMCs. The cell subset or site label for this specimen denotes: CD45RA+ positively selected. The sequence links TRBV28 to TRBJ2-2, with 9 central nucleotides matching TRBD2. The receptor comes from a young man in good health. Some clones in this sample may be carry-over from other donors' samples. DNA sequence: TGTGCCAGCAGTTTTCCTAGCGGGAAGGGTAAAGGAAGGACCGGGGAGCTGTTTTTT. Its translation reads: CASSFPSGKGKGRTGELFF.